The sequence of this TCR beta chain was determined in a study of neurological immune-mediated disorders. Overall study results and limits: Whereas HTLV-1-associated myelopathy showed the most TCR clonal expansion, multiple sclerosis showed the least, with levels below those of healthy controls.

This clonotype has ten or more counts. What it recognizes is unknown. 5'RACE with 10-nucleotide random UMIs generated the cDNA. One entry per CDR3 protein results from TCRdb running MiXCR on the 5' RACE reads. The sample includes around 44,000 distinct CDR3 sequences, around 15% of them seen just once. This CDR3 is built from 13 residues. Trimming pared 5 bases from V and 5 bases from J, leaving 13 bases between. Germline CDR1 DFQATT, CDR2 SNEGSKA (reference sequence). V is TRBV20-1 and J is TRBJ1-5, with D possibly TRBD1 on 6 matching bases. The TCR sequence derives from a woman aged 60-70 years with HTLV-1-associated myelopathy (HAM/TSP). Sequenced: CD4+ T cells from blood. The CDR3 protein is CSAQPQGDQPQHF. In DNA, the CDR3 is TGCAGTGCTCAACCACAGGGAGATCAGCCCCAGCATTTT.